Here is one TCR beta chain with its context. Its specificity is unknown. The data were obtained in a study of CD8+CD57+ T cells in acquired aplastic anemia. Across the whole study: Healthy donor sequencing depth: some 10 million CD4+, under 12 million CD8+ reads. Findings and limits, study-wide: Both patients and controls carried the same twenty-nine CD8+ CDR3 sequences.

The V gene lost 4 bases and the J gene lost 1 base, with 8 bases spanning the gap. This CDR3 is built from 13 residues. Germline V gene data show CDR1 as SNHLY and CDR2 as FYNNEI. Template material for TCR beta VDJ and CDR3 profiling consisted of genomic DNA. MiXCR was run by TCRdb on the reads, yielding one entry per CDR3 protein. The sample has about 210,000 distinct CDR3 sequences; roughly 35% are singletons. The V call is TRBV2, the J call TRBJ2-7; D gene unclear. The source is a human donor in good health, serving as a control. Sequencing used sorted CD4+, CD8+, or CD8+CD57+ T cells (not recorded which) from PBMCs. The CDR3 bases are TGTGCCAGCAGTGCCAGAAGGTCCTACGAGCAGTACTTC. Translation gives CASSARRSYEQYF.